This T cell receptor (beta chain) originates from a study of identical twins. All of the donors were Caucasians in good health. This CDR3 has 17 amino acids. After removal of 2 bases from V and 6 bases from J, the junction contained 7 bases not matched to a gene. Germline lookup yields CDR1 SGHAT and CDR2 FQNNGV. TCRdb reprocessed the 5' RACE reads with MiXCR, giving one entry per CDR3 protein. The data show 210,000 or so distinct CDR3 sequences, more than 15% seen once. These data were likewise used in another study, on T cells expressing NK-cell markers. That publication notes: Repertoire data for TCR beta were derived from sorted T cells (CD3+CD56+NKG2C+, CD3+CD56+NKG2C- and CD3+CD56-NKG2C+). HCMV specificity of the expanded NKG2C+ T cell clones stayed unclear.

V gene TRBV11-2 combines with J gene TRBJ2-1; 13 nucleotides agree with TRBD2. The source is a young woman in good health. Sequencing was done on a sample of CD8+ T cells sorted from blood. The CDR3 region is CASSLNYGLAGANEQFF. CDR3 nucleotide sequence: TGTGCCAGCAGCTTAAATTACGGACTAGCGGGAGCCAATGAGCAGTTCTTC.